Listed here are 13 T cell receptor beta chains from one sample, sequenced in a study of T cell responses to AZD1222 COVID-19 vaccine. The repertoire was sequenced with immunoSEQ multiplex PCR; TCRdb's copy has only in-frame clones and lacks some. This sample has approximately 79,000 clones, with about 88% found just once. The sample here was peripheral blood, taken on day 0 of AZD1222 vaccination. The receptors here all came from an adult in good health.

This chain links TRBV28 with TRBJ2-1, with D possibly TRBD2 on 5 matching bases. The CDR3 sequence is 13 residues long. CDR1 MDHEN and CDR2 SYDVKM come from the germline V gene. V was trimmed by 3 bases and J by 5 bases, leaving 8 bases between them. In nucleotides, the CDR3 is TGTGCCAGCAGTTTGACGGGGAACAATGAGCAGTTCTTC. This sequence encodes CASSLTGNNEQFF. The whole variable domain, remainder taken from reference TRBV28 and TRBJ2-1, is DVKVTQSSRYLVKRTGEKVFLECVQDMDHENMFWYRQDPGLGLRLIYFSYDVKMKEKGDIPEGYSVSREKKERFSLILESASTNQTSMYLCASSLTGNNEQFFGPGTRLTVL.

This chain connects TRBV7-2 to TRBJ2-7; 7 bases line up with TRBD1. Germline CDR1 and CDR2: SGHTA and FQGNSA. V dropped 3 bases and J dropped 3; count of bases not matched to a gene: 2. The CDR3 is 13 residues long. The CDR3 sequence is CASSFDRVYEQYV. CDR3 coding DNA: TGTGCCAGCAGCTTCGACAGGGTCTACGAGCAGTACGTC.

The CDR3 sequence is CASSYSRAGGGEQYF. The CDR3 DNA is TGTGCCAGCAGTTACTCGAGGGCAGGGGGCGGCGAGCAGTACTTC. This sequence joins TRBV6-5 and TRBJ2-7; TRBD1 matches 8 bases. In germline, CDR1 is MNHEY, CDR2 SVGAGI. The CDR3 runs 15 residues. V shed 0 bases and J 6 bases; nucleotides not matched to a gene: 7.

The genes are TRBV10-1 and TRBJ2-5; D remains unclear. The V gene's germline CDR1 is WNHNN and CDR2 SYGVQD (reference sequence). The CDR3 is made up of 13 amino acids. The ends were cut back, 3 bases at V and 0 bases at J, with 5 bases in the middle. The CDR3 sequence: CASSEPNQETQYF. The CDR3 DNA is TGCGCCAGCAGTGAACCTAACCAAGAGACCCAGTACTTC.

The chain is built from TRBV30 and TRBJ1-1, with 7 positions matching TRBD1. The CDR3 is 17 amino acids. Germline CDR1 GTSNPN, CDR2 SVGIG (reference sequence). The ends lost 4 bases at V and 1 base at J; junction bases unmatched: 15. CDR3 DNA: TGTGCCTGGAAGGGTGATAGGGGGCGCCCAGCGAACACTGAAGCTTTCTTT. Translating gives CAWKGDRGRPANTEAFF.

J is TRBJ1-2 and V is TRBV28; tentative D call: TRBD1 (5 bases). In germline, CDR1 is MDHEN, CDR2 SYDVKM. This CDR3 is 12 amino acids long. V lost 5 bases, J lost 5 bases, and 9 bases lay in between. The CDR3: CASSPRVYGYTF. The CDR3, as DNA: TGTGCCAGCAGTCCCAGGGTATATGGCTACACCTTC.

This rearrangement joins TRBV7-9 to TRBJ2-7; D may be TRBD1 (6 bases). Trimming stripped 1 base from V and 0 bases from J, with 7 bases between. The CDR3 length is 14 residues. Germline V lookup: CDR1 SEHNR, CDR2 FQNEAQ (reference sequence). CDR3 region: CASSLEGDSYEQYF. Written as DNA, the CDR3 is TGTGCCAGCAGCTTAGAGGGGGACTCCTACGAGCAGTACTTC. Using reference TRBV7-9 and TRBJ2-7 for the parts outside the CDR3, the full variable domain is DTGVSQNPRHKITKRGQNVTFRCDPISEHNRLYWYRQTLGQGPEFLTYFQNEAQLEKSRLLSDRFSAERPKGSFSTLEIQRTEQGDSAMYLCASSLEGDSYEQYFGPGTRLTVT.

The chain couples TRBV28 to TRBJ2-7; D call uncertain. The CDR3 contains 16 residues. V was pared by 3 bases and J by 3 bases, with 18 bases between. Germline lookup yields CDR1 MDHEN and CDR2 SYDVKM. The CDR3 is CASSFMGGKSSYEQYV. In DNA, the CDR3 is TGTGCCAGCAGTTTCATGGGCGGAAAAAGCAGCTACGAGCAGTACGTC.

This clone occurred a few times. The chain is built from TRBV10-3 and TRBJ2-3; D may be TRBD1 (6 bases). Trimming left V 3 bases short and J 3 bases short, with 10 bases between. The CDR3 totals 14 residues. Germline-derived CDR1 and CDR2 are ENHRY and SYGVKD. CDR3 nucleotide sequence: TGTGCCATCAGTGATGGACAGATAACAGATACGCAGTATTTT. Translating it yields CAISDGQITDTQYF.

The V gene is TRBV11-2, the J gene TRBJ2-1; D remains ambiguous. With 4 bases removed from V and 3 bases from J, the gap between germline ends came to 4 bases. This CDR3 region has 12 residues. Germline V CDR1 and CDR2: SGHAT, FQNNGV. CDR3 in DNA: TGTGCCAGCAGCTCCCTCTACAATGAGCAGTTCTTC. Translation: CASSSLYNEQFF.

The chain combines TRBV30 with TRBJ2-1; 10 nucleotides align to TRBD1. This CDR3 is built from 14 residues. V dropped 0 bases and J dropped 8; count of bases not matched to a gene: 4. Looked up from germline, CDR1 is GTSNPN and CDR2 is SVGIG (reference sequence). CDR3 loop: CAWSVGQGMHEQFF. The CDR3 coding sequence is TGTGCCTGGAGTGTGGGACAGGGGATGCATGAGCAGTTCTTC.

This sequence joins TRBV19 and TRBJ1-5; 12 nucleotides line up with TRBD1. Germline CDR1 reads LNHDA; CDR2 reads SQIVND (reference sequence). Trimming cost V 5 bases and J 5 bases; bases outside gene matches: 7. The CDR3 extends over 16 amino acids. CDR3 sequence (DNA): TGTGCCAGTAGTCCGGCGGGACAGGGGGCCCATCAGCCCCAGCATTTT. It specifies CASSPAGQGAHQPQHF.

The V call is TRBV30, the J call TRBJ2-7; TRBD2 is a possible D gene (6 bases). V was pared by 4 bases and J by 4 bases, with 23 bases between. Germline CDR1 and CDR2: GTSNPN and SVGIG (reference sequence). The CDR3 covers 16 residues. The CDR3 region has the DNA TGTGCCTGGACGCCCGGGACTGCGAAAACCAGATACGAGCAGTACTTC. It codes for CAWTPGTAKTRYEQYF.